What follows are 22 T cell receptor beta chains derived from one specimen sequenced in a study of blood T cell repertoires in COVID-19. Assay: immunoSEQ multiplex PCR; the TCRdb copy retains only in-frame clones and omits some. This sample has approximately 150,000 clones, with approximately 88% found just once. Specimen: PBMCs or T cells enriched from blood (not recorded which). The receptors originated from a man between 65 and 79 years old who had been exposed to COVID-19.

The chain combines TRBV27 with TRBJ2-7; 8 bases are shared with TRBD1. V lost 5 bases to trimming and J lost 9 bases; unmatched junction nucleotides: 9. The germline CDR1 and CDR2 sequences are MNHEY and SMNVEV (reference sequence). The CDR3 is made up of 13 amino acids. Here the CDR3 reads CASSLGQGRAQYF. Here the CDR3 DNA reads TGTGCCAGCAGTCTCGGACAGGGCAGGGCGCAGTACTTC.

This chain uses TRBV18 with TRBJ1-1; TRBD1 might be the D (5 bases). The CDR3 has 13 amino acids. Germline V gene data show CDR1 as KGHSH and CDR2 as LQKENI. The germline V and J ends were trimmed by 5 bases and 5 bases, with 12 bases remaining between them. The CDR3 bases are TGTGCCAGCTCAGCATTGGGGGGGACTGAAGCTTTCTTT. Protein sequence: CASSALGGTEAFF.

This clone was recorded only once. The V call is TRBV4-3, the J call TRBJ2-1; no reliable D call. The V end lost 0 bases, the J end lost 4 bases, and 4 bases lay between the germline ends. Looked up from germline, CDR1 is LGHNA and CDR2 is YSLEER. The CDR3 runs to 13 residues. The CDR3 coding sequence is TGCGCCAGCAGCCAAGACAGTTACAATGAGCAGTTCTTC. Translated, it gives CASSQDSYNEQFF.

The table lists this clone with a few counts. The V gene is TRBV6-2 or TRBV6-3, the J gene TRBJ1-2, with D perhaps matching TRBD1 (6 bases). The CDR3 has 13 amino acids. Germline V gene sequence: CDR1 MNHEY, CDR2 SVGEGT. Trimming removed 5 bases from V and 6 bases from J, with 13 bases in between. CDR3 nucleotides: TGTGCCAGCAGTGTACAGGGAATCCATGGCTACACCTTC. This encodes CASSVQGIHGYTF.

This clone was recorded a few times. J is TRBJ2-1 and V is TRBV6-5, with 7 bases aligning to TRBD2. Per germline, CDR1 MNHEY and CDR2 SVGAGI. There are 13 residues in the CDR3. Germline trimming cut 6 bases from V and 8 bases from J; bases unmatched to any gene: 7. The CDR3 nucleotides read TGTGCCAGCAGACGACCTCTAGCGGATGAGCAGTTCTTC. Protein: CASRRPLADEQFF.

This sequence joins TRBV10-2 and TRBJ1-1; D is perhaps TRBD1 (5 bases). CDR1 and CDR2 from the germline V gene are WSHSY and SAAADI. The CDR3 has 18 amino acids. V was pared by 2 bases and J by 0 bases, with 19 bases between. The CDR3 DNA is TGCGCCAGCAGTGAGGGGGGTAGCCGGGGGAAGATGAACACTGAAGCTTTCTTT. It encodes CASSEGGSRGKMNTEAFF.

This chain connects TRBV19 to TRBJ1-5; D is perhaps TRBD1 (6 bases). Germline CDR1 reads LNHDA; CDR2 reads SQIVND (reference sequence). This CDR3 has 13 amino acids. Trimming left V 6 bases short and J 4 bases short, with 10 bases between. The CDR3 bases are TGTGCCAGTAGGCAAGGGGGAAATCAGCCCCAGCATTTT. This translates into CASRQGGNQPQHF. Full variable domain (rest looked up from reference TRBV19 and TRBJ1-5): DGGITQSPKYLFRKEGQNVTLSCEQNLNHDAMYWYRQDPGQGLRLIYYSQIVNDFQKGDIAEGYSVSREKKESFPLTVTSAQKNPTAFYLCASRQGGNQPQHFGDGTRLSIL.

This chain links TRBV7-9 with TRBJ2-6; D unclear. V was cut by 2 bases and J by 3 bases, with 5 bases left in between. The CDR3 loop spans 14 amino acids. In germline, CDR1 is SEHNR, CDR2 FQNEAQ (reference sequence). The CDR3 bases are TGTGCCAGCAGCTTATCGGGTGGGGCCAACGTCCTGACTTTC. This gives the protein CASSLSGGANVLTF.

This clone was seen repeatedly, ten times or more. V and J are TRBV7-9 and TRBJ1-5, with 8 bases identical to TRBD1. The junction had 6 bases not matched to a gene; V was cut back by 5 bases and J by 6 bases. The CDR3 spans 14 residues. The V gene's germline CDR1 is SEHNR and CDR2 FQNEAQ (reference sequence). CDR3: CASSGLDRAQPQHF. In DNA, the CDR3 is TGTGCCAGCAGCGGACTGGACAGGGCTCAGCCCCAGCATTTT. Filled out from reference TRBV7-9 and TRBJ1-5, the complete variable domain reads DTGVSQNPRHKITKRGQNVTFRCDPISEHNRLYWYRQTLGQGPEFLTYFQNEAQLEKSRLLSDRFSAERPKGSFSTLEIQRTEQGDSAMYLCASSGLDRAQPQHFGDGTRLSIL.

This clone was seen only once. CDR3 loop: CASSFVPGTDTQYF. The CDR3 nucleotides are TGTGCCAGCAGCTTTGTCCCCGGCACAGATACGCAGTATTTT. This rearrangement joins TRBV5-4 to TRBJ2-3; D call uncertain. Trimming pared 2 bases from V and 1 base from J, leaving 8 bases between. CDR1 is SGHNT, CDR2 YYREEE, per germline (reference sequence). This CDR3 comprises 14 residues.

This chain links TRBV6-1 with TRBJ2-5; weak D call: TRBD1 (6 bases). The CDR3 loop spans 15 amino acids. Germline CDR1 reads MNHNS; CDR2 reads SASEGT. The V gene lost 1 base and the J gene lost 5 bases, with 14 bases spanning the gap. The CDR3 loop reads CASSEEWGPEETQYF. The CDR3 DNA is TGTGCCAGCAGTGAAGAGTGGGGGCCTGAGGAGACCCAGTACTTC.

The V call is TRBV7-9, the J call TRBJ1-2; 7 bases fit TRBD1. The CDR3 consists of 13 residues. Germline CDR1 is SEHNR and CDR2 is FQNEAQ (reference sequence). V lost 4 bases and J lost 3; bases outside the gene matches: 2. The CDR3 bases are TGTGCCAGCAGCTACGACAGGGACTATGGCTACACCTTC. It codes for CASSYDRDYGYTF.

The chain employs TRBV3-1 (or the pseudogene TRBV3-2) and TRBJ2-2; 8 positions match TRBD2. V was pared by 7 bases and J by 2 bases, with 6 bases of the junction left unmatched. This CDR3 is 15 amino acids long. CDR1 is LGHDT and CDR2 is YNNKEL in the germline V gene (reference sequence). For the CDR3, the DNA is TGTGCCAGCACTCGCGGGAGGCTCAACACCGGGGAGCTGTTTTTT. As protein: CASTRGRLNTGELFF.

This rearrangement joins TRBV3-1 (or the pseudogene TRBV3-2) to TRBJ2-3, with D perhaps matching TRBD2 (6 bases). CDR1 is LGHDT and CDR2 is YNNKEL in the germline V gene (reference sequence). CDR3 length: 17 residues. The V end was cut by 0 bases, the J end by 2 bases, with 15 bases between. CDR3 residues: CASSQEVLGGNTDTQYF. CDR3 nucleotides: TGTGCCAGCAGCCAAGAAGTTCTGGGGGGAAACACAGATACGCAGTATTTT.

The J gene is TRBJ2-2, the V gene TRBV5-1, with D possibly matching TRBD1 (6 bases). CDR1 SGHRS and CDR2 YFSETQ come from the germline V gene. V lost 4 bases to trimming and J lost 0 bases, with 10 bases between them. The CDR3 has 15 amino acids. The CDR3 protein is CASSRDTSNTGELFF. The CDR3 region has the DNA TGCGCCAGCAGCCGGGACACATCGAACACCGGGGAGCTGTTTTTT.

This clone was observed a few times. This chain links TRBV29-1 with TRBJ2-1, with D perhaps matching TRBD1 (6 bases). CDR3 length equals 12 residues. V dropped 4 bases and J dropped 7 bases, with 11 bases sitting between them. Per germline, CDR1 SQVTM and CDR2 ANQGSEA. CDR3 protein: CSVAGQGNEQFF. The CDR3 coding sequence is TGCAGCGTTGCCGGGCAGGGGAATGAGCAGTTCTTC.

V is TRBV4-3 and J is TRBJ2-7; 7 positions match TRBD2. Per the germline V gene, CDR1 is LGHNA and CDR2 is YSLEER. The junction had 7 bases not matched to a gene; V was cut back by 0 bases and J by 2 bases. There are 16 residues in the CDR3. The CDR3 sequence: CASSQDRASGPYEQYF. The CDR3 DNA reads as TGCGCCAGCAGCCAAGATCGGGCTAGCGGCCCCTACGAGCAGTACTTC.

This clone was detected ten times or more. The chain has TRBV7-9 and TRBJ1-5, with 7 bases fitting TRBD1. CDR1 is SEHNR and CDR2 is FQNEAQ in the germline V gene (reference sequence). J lost 6 bases, V lost 0 bases, and 5 bases had no gene match. The CDR3 is made up of 15 amino acids. Here the CDR3 reads CASSLAQGGIQPQHF. CDR3 coding DNA: TGTGCCAGCAGCTTAGCGCAAGGGGGCATTCAGCCCCAGCATTTT.

CDR3 sequence reads: CASSMNSGGLAKNIQYF. CDR3 nucleotides: TGTGCCAGCAGCATGAATAGCGGGGGGCTAGCCAAAAACATTCAGTACTTC. The chain combines TRBV7-2 with TRBJ2-4; 10 nucleotides align to TRBD2. With 5 bases clipped from V and 0 bases from J, the junction kept 7 bases outside the gene matches. Germline V gene lookup returns CDR1 SGHTA and CDR2 FQGNSA. This CDR3 has 17 residues.

The chain joins TRBV30 to TRBJ1-1; D possibly corresponds to TRBD1 (5 bases). This CDR3 spans 13 amino acids. V lost 1 base and J lost 4, with 10 bases in between. Germline V gives CDR1 GTSNPN, CDR2 SVGIG (reference sequence). CDR3 residues: CAWSGGRGTEAFF. CDR3 DNA: TGTGCCTGGAGTGGGGGAAGGGGCACTGAAGCTTTCTTT.

The rearrangement links TRBV6-5 to TRBJ1-5, with no clear D. The germline CDR1 and CDR2 sequences are MNHEY and SVGAGI. This CDR3 region has 13 residues. Trimming stripped 4 bases from V and 6 bases from J, with 10 bases between. The DNA of the CDR3 is TGTGCCAGCAGTTCCGCGAGGAGTCAGCCCCAGCATTTT. Its translation is CASSSARSQPQHF.

J is TRBJ2-7 and V is TRBV7-2; possible D gene TRBD2, 5 bases. Germline V gives CDR1 SGHTA, CDR2 FQGNSA. The CDR3 extends over 13 amino acids. V lost 4 bases, J lost 5 bases, and 12 bases lay in between. CDR3 sequence (DNA): TGTGCCAGCAGCTCCCGGGGATGGGACGAGCAGTACTTC. Amino acids: CASSSRGWDEQYF.